The T cell receptor (beta chain) described here comes from a study of technical replicates of blood from several donors. This table comes from immunoSEQ multiplex PCR, and its TCRdb copy is limited to in-frame clones, with some not included. The sample records approximately 73,000 clones, nearly 95% being singletons. V lost 0 bases and J 1 base, leaving 4 bases between the germline ends. Germline loops: CDR1 SGHRS, CDR2 YFSETQ. The length of the CDR3 is 13 residues. This sequence was found in a human donor in good health. V gene TRBV5-1 combines with J gene TRBJ1-1; D gene ambiguous. The sequenced sample consisted of T cells isolated from PBMCs. The CDR3 loop is CASSLEQNTEAFF. CDR3 sequence (DNA): TGCGCCAGCAGCTTGGAACAGAACACTGAAGCTTTCTTT.